This TCR beta chain was observed in a study of vaccination and CD4 T cells after COVID-19. The Oncomine TCR Beta short-read assay sequenced DNA from cultured CD4+ T cells. It was from cultured CD4+ T cells that genomic DNA was extracted. TCRdb recomputed calls from the PCR reads with MiXCR, one row per CDR3 protein. The sample records 3,200 or so distinct CDR3 sequences, 79% being singletons. Indicated treatment: roughly nine-day PBMC culture with coronavirus spike peptide pools or control peptides (ViraFEST assay). PCR-confirmed positives ranged from March to December 2020, preceding US Alpha, Beta and Delta variants. There are a few counts of this clonotype. Its antigen remains unidentified. CDR1 and CDR2 from the germline V gene are DFQATT and SNEGSKA (reference sequence). The CDR3 runs to 14 residues. V lost 2 bases and J 8 bases, leaving 15 bases between the germline ends.

The sample consisted of CD4+ T cells from blood, cultured in vitro. The receptor was isolated from a human donor who had recovered from COVID-19. The J gene is TRBJ1-4, the V gene TRBV20-1; no clear D. In nucleotides, the CDR3 is TGCAGTGCTAGATTCCGGGTCCGCGGGGAAAAACTGTTTTTT. Amino acids: CSARFRVRGEKLFF.